Below are 13 T cell receptor beta chains sequenced from a single sample in a study of blood T cell repertoires in COVID-19. Generated by immunoSEQ multiplex PCR, the TCRdb table keeps only in-frame clones and is missing some. The table shows about 24,000 clones, with 85% to 90% occurring only once. Sequencing used peripheral blood. The receptors stem from a human donor with active COVID-19. The donor label of this sample is uncertain.

The chain uses TRBV9 and TRBJ2-1; 7 bases agree with TRBD2. The germline V gene encodes CDR1 SGDLS and CDR2 YYNGEE. This CDR3 comprises 16 residues. V gave up 4 bases and J gave up 0 bases; unmatched junction bases: 7. The CDR3, as DNA: TGTGCCAGCAGCTTAACCGGGACTATCTCCTACAATGAGCAGTTCTTC. Protein product: CASSLTGTISYNEQFF.

The rearrangement uses TRBV27 and TRBJ2-5; 7 positions agree with TRBD1. Germline values: CDR1 MNHEY, CDR2 SMNVEV (reference sequence). The CDR3 spans 15 residues. J lost 0 bases, V lost 8 bases, and 9 bases had no gene match. CDR3 sequence: CASGHDRVYQETQYF. The DNA for the CDR3 is TGTGCCAGCGGACATGACAGGGTTTACCAAGAGACCCAGTACTTC.

V and J are TRBV11-3 and TRBJ2-3, with D tentatively TRBD2 (5 bases). Germline V gives CDR1 SGHNT, CDR2 YENEEA. V was shortened by 0 bases and J by 8 bases, with 9 bases between the two germline ends. The CDR3 totals 13 residues. Here the CDR3 reads CASSLDWRSTQYF. The CDR3 DNA follows: TGTGCCAGCAGCTTAGATTGGAGGAGTACGCAGTATTTT.

This chain links TRBV12-3 or TRBV12-4 with TRBJ1-3, with unresolved D. The CDR3 totals 12 residues. Trimming left V 10 bases short and J 7 bases short, with 14 bases between. The CDR3 coding sequence is TGTGCCACCTCTTTGATTGGCAACACCATATATTTT. Protein: CATSLIGNTIYF.

This clone was counted once. J is TRBJ1-1 and V is TRBV30, with a weak D call TRBD1 (5 bases). The V end lost 1 base, the J end lost 4 bases, and 10 bases lay between the germline ends. CDR3 length equals 13 residues. Germline values: CDR1 GTSNPN, CDR2 SVGIG (reference sequence). In nucleotides, the CDR3 is TGTGCCTGGAGTGCAGTTCAGGGCACTGAAGCTTTCTTT. Translation gives CAWSAVQGTEAFF.

This chain uses TRBV5-5 with TRBJ2-5; 7 bases agree with TRBD2. This CDR3 has 17 amino acids. V dropped 5 bases and J dropped 5; count of bases not matched to a gene: 18. Per the germline V gene, CDR1 is SGHKS and CDR2 is YYEKEE (reference sequence). Written as DNA, the CDR3 is TGTGCCAGCAGGGTCATTCTCGGGACTATAATTCGGGAGACCCAGTACTTC. Amino acid sequence: CASRVILGTIIRETQYF.

The chain has TRBV29-1 and TRBJ2-1, with TRBD1 identical over 8 bases. J was trimmed by 5 bases and V by 6 bases; bases with no gene match: 6. The CDR3 contains 13 residues. The germline V gene encodes CDR1 SQVTM and CDR2 ANQGSEA. CDR3 residues: CSVSAGGHNEQFF. The CDR3 DNA reads as TGCAGCGTGTCAGCAGGGGGCCACAATGAGCAGTTCTTC.

The chain has TRBV5-6 and TRBJ2-5; 9 nucleotides line up with TRBD2. V shed 10 bases and J 5 bases; nucleotides not matched to a gene: 15. This CDR3 has 15 residues. Germline CDR1 reads SGHDT; CDR2 reads YYEEEE. The DNA for the CDR3 is TGTGCCTCCTTAGCGGGAGTGGGGCTTCGTGAGACCCAGTACTTC. Amino acid sequence: CASLAGVGLRETQYF.

J is TRBJ1-6 and V is TRBV5-1; D ambiguous. This CDR3 spans 15 amino acids. CDR1 SGHRS and CDR2 YFSETQ come from the germline V gene. Trimming shortened V by 0 bases and J by 7 bases, and 11 bases separated the two germline ends. CDR3 bases: TGCGCCAGCAGCTTGGCCGGTGTCCCCAATTCACCCCTCCACTTT. Its protein is CASSLAGVPNSPLHF.

This clone was seen a single time. J is TRBJ2-1 and V is TRBV20-1; a weak D match, TRBD2 (7 bases). The CDR3 length is 12 residues. V was pared by 3 bases and J by 16 bases, with 19 bases between. Germline values: CDR1 DFQATT, CDR2 SNEGSKA (reference sequence). DNA for the CDR3: TGCAGTGCTAGTTTGTCGCGGGGGCCCCCCTTCTTC. This sequence encodes CSASLSRGPPFF.

The gene calls are TRBV3-1 (or the pseudogene TRBV3-2) and TRBJ2-3; D not certain. Trimming took 1 base from V and 0 from J, leaving 5 bases between them. The CDR3 totals 14 residues. From germline, CDR1 is LGHDT and CDR2 YNNKEL (reference sequence). The CDR3 spells CASSQGASTDTQYF. The CDR3 DNA is TGTGCCAGCAGCCAAGGGGCCAGCACAGATACGCAGTATTTT.

This chain connects TRBV5-5 to TRBJ2-5, with 11 bases identical to TRBD2. The length of the CDR3 is 16 residues. Germline V lookup: CDR1 SGHKS, CDR2 YYEKEE (reference sequence). The junction had 5 bases not matched to a gene; V was cut back by 2 bases and J by 2 bases. The CDR3 protein is CASSFRLAGTQETQYF. CDR3 bases: TGTGCCAGCAGCTTCAGACTAGCGGGGACACAAGAGACCCAGTACTTC.

The chain has TRBV5-1 and TRBJ1-6; 12 bases align to TRBD1. CDR1 SGHRS and CDR2 YFSETQ come from the germline V gene. The J segment lost 9 bases and the V segment lost 4 bases, leaving 5 bases of the junction unmatched. The CDR3 runs to 15 residues. CDR3: CASSMGQGAGSPLHF. In nucleotides, the CDR3 is TGCGCCAGCAGCATGGGACAGGGGGCAGGTTCACCCCTCCACTTT. Drawing the rest from reference TRBV5-1 and TRBJ1-6, the complete variable domain is KAGVTQTPRYLIKTRGQQVTLSCSPISGHRSVSWYQQTPGQGLQFLFEYFSETQRNKGNFPGRFSGRQFSNSRSEMNVSTLELGDSALYLCASSMGQGAGSPLHFGNGTRLTVT.